The clone carrying this T cell receptor beta chain was counted only a few times. A J-beta primer mix and a sample-barcoded 5' primer were used in a second PCR of roughly 7 to 12 cycles. Each CDR3 protein is one row after TCRdb ran MiXCR on the 5' RACE reads. The sample holds 750,000 to 950,000 distinct CDR3 sequences; 20% to 30% are singletons and the top ten take over 2.5%. These data originate in a study of blood T cells in healthy people across ages. Germline loops: CDR1 SNHLY, CDR2 FYNNEI. Trimming pared 7 bases from V and 0 bases from J, leaving 13 bases between. The CDR3 totals 14 residues. The data also belong to a second study, concerning T cells of mothers and their children.

The V and J genes are TRBV2 and TRBJ2-7; D is perhaps TRBD1 or TRBD2 (6 bases each). The sequence was collected from a boy aged 5-17 years in good health. The sequenced sample consisted of blood. CDR3 residues: CASNKRGVSYEQYF. The CDR3 DNA reads TGTGCCAGCAACAAAAGGGGGGTCTCCTACGAGCAGTACTTC.